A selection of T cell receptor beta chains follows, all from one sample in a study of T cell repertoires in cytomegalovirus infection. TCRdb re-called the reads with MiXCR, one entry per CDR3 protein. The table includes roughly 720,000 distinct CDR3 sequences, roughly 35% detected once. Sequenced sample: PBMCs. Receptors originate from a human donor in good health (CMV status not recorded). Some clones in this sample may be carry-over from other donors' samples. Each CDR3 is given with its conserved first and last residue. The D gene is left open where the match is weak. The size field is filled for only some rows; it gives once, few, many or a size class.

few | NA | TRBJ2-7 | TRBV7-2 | CASSRREGPYEQYF | TGTGCCAGCAGCCGCCGGGAAGGGCCCTACGAGCAGTACTTC
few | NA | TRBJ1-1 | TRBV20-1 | CSAPKGGSTEAFF | TGCAGTGCTCCCAAGGGGGGCAGCACTGAAGCTTTCTTT
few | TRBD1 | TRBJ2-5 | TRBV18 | CASSPKQGAEETQYF | TGTGCCAGCTCACCAAAACAGGGGGCAGAAGAGACCCAGTACTTC
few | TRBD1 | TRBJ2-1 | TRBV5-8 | CASSLLGQGFNEQFF | TGTGCCAGCAGCTTGCTCGGACAGGGGTTCAATGAGCAGTTCTTC
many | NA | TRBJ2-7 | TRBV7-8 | CASSQHRGEGVEQYF | TGTGCCAGCAGCCAGCATAGGGGAGAGGGGGTCGAGCAGTACTTC
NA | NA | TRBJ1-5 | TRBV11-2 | CASSRSAVGEFNQPQHF | TGTGCCAGCAGCCGGTCAGCGGTGGGAGAGTTCAATCAGCCCCAGCATTTT
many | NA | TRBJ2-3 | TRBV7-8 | CASSFKRLRDTQYF | TGTGCCAGCAGCTTTAAGCGGTTAAGAGATACGCAGTATTTT
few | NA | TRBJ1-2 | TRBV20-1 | CSASSGLGGYTF | TGCAGTGCCTCTTCGGGGCTGGGGGGCTACACCTTC
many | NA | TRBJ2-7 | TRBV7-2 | CASSLGGRPEQYF | TGTGCCAGCAGCTTAGGAGGAAGACCCGAGCAGTACTTC
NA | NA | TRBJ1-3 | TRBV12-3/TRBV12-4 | CASNPSGAGNTIYF | TGTGCCAGCAACCCCTCGGGAGCTGGAAACACCATATATTTT
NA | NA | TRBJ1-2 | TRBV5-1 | CASSLTHTEGYGYTF | TGCGCCAGCAGCTTGACCCACACGGAAGGCTATGGCTACACCTTC
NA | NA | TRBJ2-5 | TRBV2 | CASSVSSARPQETQYF | TGTGCCAGCAGTGTTTCCAGCGCCCGTCCCCAAGAGACCCAGTACTTC
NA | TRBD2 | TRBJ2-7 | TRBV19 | CASRLAGDEQYF | TGTGCCAGTAGGCTAGCGGGGGACGAGCAGTACTTC
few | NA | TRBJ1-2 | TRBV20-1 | CSGPEGDSYGYTF | TGCAGTGGCCCCGAGGGGGATTCCTATGGCTACACCTTC
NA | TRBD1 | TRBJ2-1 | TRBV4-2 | CASSQGTGGDEQLF | TGTGCCAGCAGCCAAGGGACAGGGGGCGATGAGCAGTTATTC
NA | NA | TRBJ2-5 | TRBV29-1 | CSVDNLGETQYF | TGCAGCGTTGATAACTTGGGAGAGACCCAGTACTTC
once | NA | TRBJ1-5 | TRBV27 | CASRREGTNQPQHF | TGTGCCAGCCGTAGGGAGGGAACAAATCAGCCCCAGCATTTT
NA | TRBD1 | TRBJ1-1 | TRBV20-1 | CSASRDRWRANTEAFF | TGCAGTGCCAGCCGGGACAGGTGGCGGGCCAACACTGAAGCTTTCTTT
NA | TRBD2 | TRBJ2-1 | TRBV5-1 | CDSSFGTSVTGEQFF | TGCGACAGCAGCTTCGGGACTAGCGTCACGGGGGAGCAGTTCTTC
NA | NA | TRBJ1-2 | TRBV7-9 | CASSSLGHARYTF | TGTGCCAGCAGCTCGTTGGGCCATGCGCGCTACACCTTC